This T cell receptor (beta chain) was sequenced in a study of shared clonotypes between healthy human individuals. As originally analysed: Owing to the provision of junction-only sequences devoid of quality scores by immunoSEQ, filtering differed. Method: immunoSEQ multiplex PCR; TCRdb's copy keeps in-frame clones and lacks some. That table gives V, J and clone size, and the DNA gave D and trimming. This sample carries over 2 million clones, 85% to 95% of them seen once, and the ten largest clones take about 0.13%. The CDR3 sequence is 17 residues long. The ends were cut back, 1 base at V and 0 bases at J, with 10 bases in the middle. Germline V gene lookup returns CDR1 MGHRA and CDR2 YSYEKL. Worth noting for this clone: Its antigen is undetermined.

Study-level findings and limits: All-four-donor shared clonotypes had higher generation probabilities than non-shared clonotypes did. Larger richness was generally estimated for naive than memory subsets. Large depth notwithstanding, sorted-subset sequencing proved incomplete by rarefaction.

Sequencing was carried out using naive CD4+ T cells sorted from blood. Subset: CD45RA+ positively selected. The chain carries TRBV4-1 and TRBJ2-6; D not certain. The TCR was taken from a man aged 18 to 29 in good health. In DNA, the CDR3 is TGCGCCAGCAGCCAAGTCCTGACGGTCTCTGGGGCCAACGTCCTGACTTTC. Amino acids: CASSQVLTVSGANVLTF.